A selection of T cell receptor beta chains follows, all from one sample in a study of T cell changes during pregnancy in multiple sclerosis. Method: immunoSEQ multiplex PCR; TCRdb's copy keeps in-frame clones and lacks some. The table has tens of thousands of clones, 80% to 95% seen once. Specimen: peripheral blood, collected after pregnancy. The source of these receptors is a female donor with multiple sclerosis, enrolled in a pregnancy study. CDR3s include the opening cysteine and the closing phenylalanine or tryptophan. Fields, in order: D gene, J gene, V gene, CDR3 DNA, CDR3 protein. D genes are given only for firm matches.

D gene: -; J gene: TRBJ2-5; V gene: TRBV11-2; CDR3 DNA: TGTGCCAGCAGCCGGGGGGCCGGGGAGACCCAGTACTTC; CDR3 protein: CASSRGAGETQYF
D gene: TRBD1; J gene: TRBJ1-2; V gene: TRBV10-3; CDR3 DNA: TGTGCCATCAGCGACCGGACAGGGCTAGGGTATGGCTACACCTTC; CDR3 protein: CAISDRTGLGYGYTF
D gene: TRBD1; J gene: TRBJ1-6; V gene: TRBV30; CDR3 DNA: TGTGCCTGCCAAAGACAGGGTCAATCCTATAATTCACCCCTCCACTTT; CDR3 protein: CACQRQGQSYNSPLHF
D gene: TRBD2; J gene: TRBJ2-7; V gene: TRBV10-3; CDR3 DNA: TGTGCCATCAGGGCTGGACTAGCGGCTAACTACGAGCAGTACTTC; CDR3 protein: CAIRAGLAANYEQYF
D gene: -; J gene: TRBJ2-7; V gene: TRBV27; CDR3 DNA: TGTGCCAGCAGTTACGGCTACGAGCAGTACTTC; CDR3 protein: CASSYGYEQYF
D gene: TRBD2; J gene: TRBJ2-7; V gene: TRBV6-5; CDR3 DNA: TGTGCCACAGCGGGGGGATACGAGCAGTACTTC; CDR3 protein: CATAGGYEQYF
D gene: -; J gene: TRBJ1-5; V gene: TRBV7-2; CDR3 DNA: TGTGCCAGCAGCAGTGGGACTTTTCAGCCCCAGCATTTT; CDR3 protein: CASSSGTFQPQHF
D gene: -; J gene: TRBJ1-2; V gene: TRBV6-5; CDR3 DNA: TGTGCCAGCAGTCGACAGCTAACTAACTATGGCTACACCTTC; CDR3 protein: CASSRQLTNYGYTF
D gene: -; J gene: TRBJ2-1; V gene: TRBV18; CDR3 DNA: TGTGCCAGCTCACCAATAGTCGAGAGCTCCTACAATGAGCAGTTCTTC; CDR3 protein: CASSPIVESSYNEQFF
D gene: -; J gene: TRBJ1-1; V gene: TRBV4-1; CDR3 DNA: TGCGCCAGCAGCCAAGATCAGGGGTGGAACACTGAAGCTTTCTTT; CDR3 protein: CASSQDQGWNTEAFF